The T cell receptor (beta chain) described here comes from a study of T-cell reconstitution after alpha-beta-depleted transplantation in children. This clonotype was seen only a few times. The CDR3 runs 15 residues. V lost 3 bases and J lost 9; bases outside the gene matches: 6. Preparation of the TCRbeta library was carried out with unique molecular identifiers. TCRdb re-called the PCR reads with MiXCR, one entry per CDR3 protein. The sample holds hundreds of thousands of distinct CDR3 sequences; approximately 10% are singletons and the top ten take approximately 4.1%. The sequence was collected from a human donor who donated a stem cell graft to a child with acute myeloid leukemia. The chain recombines TRBV12-3 or TRBV12-4 with TRBJ2-1; the match to TRBD1 covers 12 bases. The starting material was PBMCs from the stem cell graft donor, obtained from the stem cell graft. The CDR3 DNA reads TGTGCCAGCAGTTTGGGGGGACAGGGGGCGGTTGAGCAGTTCTTC. Translation gives CASSLGGQGAVEQFF.